A single sample gave rise to the 14 T cell receptor beta chains below, sequenced in a study of cytomegalovirus exposure and HLA in healthy donors. PCR primers comprised 60 Vbeta and 13 Jbeta primers. Measured with immunoSEQ multiplex PCR; TCRdb has only the in-frame clones, and not every one. This table holds about 48,000 clones. The material sequenced was PBMCs. Receptors were obtained from a male donor in good health and CMV-seropositive.

The chain carries TRBV4-1 and TRBJ1-2; D remains unclear. The CDR3 spans 14 residues. The V end was cut by 4 bases, the J end by 8 bases, with 17 bases between. Germline V gene lookup returns CDR1 MGHRA and CDR2 YSYEKL. CDR3 DNA: TGCGCCAGCAGCCGCGGGCCACTTGAATGGGGCTACACCTTC. This translates into CASSRGPLEWGYTF.

The J gene is TRBJ1-6, the V gene TRBV28; D remains unclear. The CDR3 consists of 15 residues. Trimming took 2 bases from V and 0 from J, leaving 5 bases between them. In germline, CDR1 is MDHEN, CDR2 SYDVKM. This chain's CDR3 is CASSLVSSYNSPLHF. CDR3 DNA sequence: TGTGCCAGCAGTTTAGTCAGCTCCTATAATTCACCCCTCCACTTT.

The V call is TRBV7-2, the J call TRBJ2-3, with D tentatively TRBD2 (5 bases). The V gene lost 0 bases and the J gene lost 6 bases, with 10 bases spanning the gap. The CDR3 is made up of 14 amino acids. Germline lookup yields CDR1 SGHTA and CDR2 FQGNSA. The CDR3 region has the DNA TGTGCCAGCAGCTTAGCGCGGGTCTCTGATACGCAGTATTTT. Its protein is CASSLARVSDTQYF.

V usage is TRBV4-3 and J usage is TRBJ1-1; no firm D call. CDR1 and CDR2 (germline): LGHNA, YSLEER. This CDR3 has 14 residues. With 0 bases removed from V and 0 bases from J, the gap between germline ends came to 5 bases. CDR3 in amino acids: CASSQDPVNTEAFF. The CDR3 DNA follows: TGCGCCAGCAGCCAAGATCCAGTGAACACTGAAGCTTTCTTT.

The chain recombines TRBV19 with TRBJ1-1; possibly TRBD1 for D (5 bases). Trimming stripped 4 bases from V and 0 bases from J, with 9 bases between. The CDR3 covers 14 residues. Looked up from germline, CDR1 is LNHDA and CDR2 is SQIVND (reference sequence). As DNA, the CDR3 is TGTGCCAGTAGTAGGGGCACAGTGAACACTGAAGCTTTCTTT. This codes for CASSRGTVNTEAFF.

The chain links TRBV15 to TRBJ2-3, with a weak D call TRBD2 (6 bases). V was trimmed by 5 bases and J by 5 bases, leaving 17 bases between them. CDR3 length equals 15 residues. Germline lookup yields CDR1 LNHNV and CDR2 YYDKDF (reference sequence). CDR3 in DNA: TGTGCCACCAGCCCCTCGCGCGGGGTGTTAGATACGCAGTATTTT. It encodes CATSPSRGVLDTQYF.

In terms of frequency, this clone is medium-sized. The chain is built from TRBV5-1 and TRBJ1-4; possibly TRBD1 for D (5 bases). CDR1 and CDR2 (germline): SGHRS, YFSETQ. Trimming pared 6 bases from V and 3 bases from J, leaving 15 bases between. The CDR3 spans 15 residues. CDR3 amino acids: CASKTQGQANEKLFF. As DNA, the CDR3 is TGCGCCAGCAAGACCCAGGGTCAGGCTAATGAAAAACTGTTTTTT.

The chain employs TRBV5-3 and TRBJ2-4; TRBD1 might be the D (6 bases). TRBV5-3 is assigned to the ORF class and has an uncertain function. The CDR3 spans 15 residues. Trimming took 3 bases from V and 1 from J, leaving 11 bases between them. Written as DNA, the CDR3 is TGTGCCAGAAGCTCAGACAGGACGGCCAAAAACATTCAGTACTTC. It translates to CARSSDRTAKNIQYF.

The chain carries TRBV28 and TRBJ2-1, with D maybe TRBD2 (6 bases). CDR3 size: 13 residues. Deletions cut 6 bases from V and 2 bases from J, with 8 bases between. Germline V gene sequence: CDR1 MDHEN, CDR2 SYDVKM. The CDR3 sequence: CASSSGAYNEQFF. The CDR3 DNA is TGTGCCAGCAGCTCGGGGGCCTACAATGAGCAGTTCTTC.

The CDR3 nucleotides are TGTGCCAGCAGCCCTTCGGGACAGGGGGCTTTTGGCTACACCTTC. It yields the protein CASSPSGQGAFGYTF. The V and J genes are TRBV28 and TRBJ1-2; 12 bases align to TRBD1. The CDR3 has 15 amino acids. With 6 bases clipped from V and 7 bases from J, the junction kept 9 bases outside the gene matches. CDR1 and CDR2 (germline): MDHEN, SYDVKM.

The J gene is TRBJ1-1, the V gene TRBV7-2; 7 nucleotides match TRBD1. Germline V gene sequence: CDR1 SGHTA, CDR2 FQGNSA. The CDR3 totals 13 residues. Trimming took 5 bases from V and 4 from J; bases not matched to a gene: 4. In nucleotides, the CDR3 is TGTGCCAGCAGCATAGGGGGCCTCACTGAAGCTTTCTTT. Its translation is CASSIGGLTEAFF.

The chain combines TRBV5-4 with TRBJ2-3; 8 nucleotides match TRBD1. Trimming took 6 bases from V and 1 from J; bases not matched to a gene: 10. This CDR3 has 16 amino acids. CDR1 and CDR2 (germline): SGHNT, YYREEE (reference sequence). The CDR3 DNA follows: TGTGCCAGCACCCTACGAGAGACAGGGGGCACAGATACGCAGTATTTT. Translating gives CASTLRETGGTDTQYF.

The V gene is TRBV7-7, the J gene TRBJ2-2; 8 bases map to TRBD1. CDR1 is SSHAT and CDR2 is FNYEAQ in the germline V gene (reference sequence). V was pared by 5 bases and J by 6 bases, with 8 bases of the junction left unmatched. This CDR3 region has 15 residues. CDR3 bases: TGTGCCAGCAGCCTAGGGACAGGCAGAGCCGGGGAGCTGTTTTTT. Translating it yields CASSLGTGRAGELFF.

The V gene is TRBV7-2, the J gene TRBJ2-7; 8 nucleotides line up with TRBD2. The CDR3 is 14 residues long. Germline lookup yields CDR1 SGHTA and CDR2 FQGNSA. V lost 1 base to trimming and J lost 6 bases; unmatched junction nucleotides: 5. CDR3 in amino acids: CASSLEAGVVEQYF. The CDR3 nucleotides are TGTGCCAGCAGCTTAGAAGCGGGGGTGGTCGAGCAGTACTTC.